The clone carrying this T cell receptor (beta chain) was counted a few times. A universal primer site and UMIs were added as TCR cDNA was made by 5'RACE template switching. MiXCR was run by TCRdb on the 5' RACE reads, yielding one entry per CDR3 protein. The sample lists some 27,000 distinct CDR3 sequences, 6.3% seen once, with 20% to 30% in the top ten. This specimen comes from a study of T cells after yellow fever vaccination. The CDR3 extends over 17 amino acids. Losses at the gene ends were 4 bases for V and 0 bases for J; bases not matched to a gene: 9. General observations from the study: From the bulk population, abundant clonotypes could contaminate and appear within FACS-sorted repertoires. Vaccine-responding clonotypes were almost all undetectable in sorted memory subsets on day 0.

The receptor comes from a man in his thirties or forties who received the YFV17D yellow fever vaccine. This material consisted of PBMCs, either bulk or a sorted T-cell subset (CD4+, CD8+, memory, or dextramer-sorted; not recorded which), taken on the day of the yellow fever booster vaccination. This sequence joins TRBV12-3 or TRBV12-4 and TRBJ1-1; 9 bases are shared with TRBD1. CDR3 bases: TGTGCCAGCAGTTCGCAACAGGGGGCGGGAGTGAACACTGAAGCTTTCTTT. Translating gives CASSSQQGAGVNTEAFF.